This T cell receptor beta chain was recorded in a study of chemoradiotherapy in HPV16-positive cancers. General observations from the study: Candidate HPV-specific clones and E7-related TCR motifs grew in tumor during treatment.

Measured with immunoSEQ multiplex PCR; TCRdb has only the in-frame clones, and not every one. The table shows around 15,000 clones, with 75% to 80% occurring only once. Notes on this clone: No antigen is known for it.

Repertoires were sampled repeatedly during chemoradiotherapy. The clonotype originates from a human donor with HPV-associated anogenital cancer. This specimen was collected from a patient who underwent chemoradiotherapy.

CDR3 protein: CASSLGGVTYEQYF. CDR3 DNA sequence: TGCGCCAGCAGCTTAGGAGGGGTTACCTACGAGCAGTACTTC. V is TRBV5-1 and J is TRBJ2-7, with a possible D match to TRBD2 (6 bases). In germline, CDR1 is SGHRS, CDR2 YFSETQ. V gave up 2 bases and J gave up 2 bases, with 11 bases separating them. This CDR3 comprises 14 residues.